The entry below gives a single TCR beta chain sequence along with its context. This entry is derived from a study of blood T cell repertoires in COVID-19. Clones were read by immunoSEQ multiplex PCR, and TCRdb kept only the in-frame ones, dropping some. The table shows fewer than 300,000 clones, with 83% occurring only once. Per the germline V gene, CDR1 is LNHDA and CDR2 is SQIVND (reference sequence). Trimming pared 7 bases from V and 6 bases from J, leaving 16 bases between. The CDR3 contains 13 residues. This clonotype was sampled from a woman between 45 and 65 years old who had recovered from COVID-19. V gene TRBV19 combines with J gene TRBJ2-7; D ambiguous. The source material was peripheral blood. The CDR3 region is CASKSGWSREQYF. For the CDR3, the DNA is TGTGCCAGTAAATCTGGGTGGAGCCGCGAGCAGTACTTC.